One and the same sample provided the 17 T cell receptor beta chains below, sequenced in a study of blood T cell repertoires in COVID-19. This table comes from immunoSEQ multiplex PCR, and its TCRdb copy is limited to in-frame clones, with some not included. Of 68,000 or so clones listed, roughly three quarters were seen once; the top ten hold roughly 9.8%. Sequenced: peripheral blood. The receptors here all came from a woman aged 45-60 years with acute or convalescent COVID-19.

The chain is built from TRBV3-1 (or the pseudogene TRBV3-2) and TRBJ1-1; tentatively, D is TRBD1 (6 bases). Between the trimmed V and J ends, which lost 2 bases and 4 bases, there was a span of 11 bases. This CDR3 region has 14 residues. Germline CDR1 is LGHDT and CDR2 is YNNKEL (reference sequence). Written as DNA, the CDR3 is TGTGCCAGCAGCCAAACCCAACAGGGCACTGAAGCTTTCTTT. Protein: CASSQTQQGTEAFF.

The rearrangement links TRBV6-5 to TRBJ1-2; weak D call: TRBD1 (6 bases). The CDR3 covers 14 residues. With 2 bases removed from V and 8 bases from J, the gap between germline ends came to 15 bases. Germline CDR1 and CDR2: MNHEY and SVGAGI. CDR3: CASSYPGGRGGYTF. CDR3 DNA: TGTGCCAGCAGTTACCCCGGGGGGCGCGGAGGCTACACCTTC.

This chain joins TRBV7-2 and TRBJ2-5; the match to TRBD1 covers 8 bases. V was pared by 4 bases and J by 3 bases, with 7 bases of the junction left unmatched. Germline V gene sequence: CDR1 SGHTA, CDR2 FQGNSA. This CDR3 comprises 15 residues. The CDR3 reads CASSSRDRSKETQYF. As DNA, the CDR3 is TGTGCCAGCAGCTCACGGGACAGGTCTAAAGAGACCCAGTACTTC. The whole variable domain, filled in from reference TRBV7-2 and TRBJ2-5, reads GAGVSQSPSNKVTEKGKDVELRCDPISGHTALYWYRQSLGQGLEFLIYFQGNSAPDKSGLPSDRFSAERTGGSVSTLTIQRTQQEDSAVYLCASSSRDRSKETQYFGPGTRLLVL.

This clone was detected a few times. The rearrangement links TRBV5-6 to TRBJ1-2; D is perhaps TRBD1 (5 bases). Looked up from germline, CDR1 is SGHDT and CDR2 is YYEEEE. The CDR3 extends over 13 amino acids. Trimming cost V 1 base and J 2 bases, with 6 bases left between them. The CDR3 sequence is CASSLRQNYGYTF. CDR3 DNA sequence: TGTGCCAGCAGCTTGAGACAGAACTATGGCTACACCTTC.

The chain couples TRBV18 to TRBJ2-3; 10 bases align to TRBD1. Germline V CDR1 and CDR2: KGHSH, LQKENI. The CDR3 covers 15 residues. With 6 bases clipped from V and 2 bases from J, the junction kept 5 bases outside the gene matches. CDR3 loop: CASSRGTGDTDTQYF. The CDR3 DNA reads TGTGCCAGCTCCCGAGGGACAGGGGACACAGATACGCAGTATTTT.

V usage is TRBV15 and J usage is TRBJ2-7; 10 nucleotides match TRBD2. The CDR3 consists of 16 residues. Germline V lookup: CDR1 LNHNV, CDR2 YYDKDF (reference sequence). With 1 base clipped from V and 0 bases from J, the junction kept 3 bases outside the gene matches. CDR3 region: CATSRGLAGFSYEQYF. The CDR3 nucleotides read TGTGCCACCAGCAGAGGACTAGCGGGTTTCTCCTACGAGCAGTACTTC. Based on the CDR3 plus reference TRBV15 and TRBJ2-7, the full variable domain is DAMVIQNPRYQVTQFGKPVTLSCSQTLNHNVMYWYQQKSSQAPKLLFHYYDKDFNNEADTPDNFQSRRPNTSFCFLDIRSPGLGDTAMYLCATSRGLAGFSYEQYFGPGTRLTVT.

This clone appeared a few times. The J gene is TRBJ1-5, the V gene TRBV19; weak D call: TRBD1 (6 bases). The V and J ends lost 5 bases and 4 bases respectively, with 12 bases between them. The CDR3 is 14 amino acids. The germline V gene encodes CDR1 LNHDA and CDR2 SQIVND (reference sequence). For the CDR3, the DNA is TGTGCCAGTAGTGTACAGGGATCTAATCAGCCCCAGCATTTT. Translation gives CASSVQGSNQPQHF.

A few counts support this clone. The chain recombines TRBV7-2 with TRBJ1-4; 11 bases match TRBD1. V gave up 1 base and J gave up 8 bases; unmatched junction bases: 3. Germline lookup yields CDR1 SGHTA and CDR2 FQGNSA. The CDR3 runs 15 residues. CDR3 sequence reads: CASSLGGTGGEKLFF. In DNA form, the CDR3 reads TGTGCCAGCAGCTTAGGCGGGACAGGGGGAGAAAAACTGTTTTTT.

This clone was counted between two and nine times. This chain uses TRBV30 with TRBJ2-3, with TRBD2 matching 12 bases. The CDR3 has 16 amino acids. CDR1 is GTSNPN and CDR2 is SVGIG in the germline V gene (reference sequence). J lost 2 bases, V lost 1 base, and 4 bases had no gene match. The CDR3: CAWSATSGGITDTQYF. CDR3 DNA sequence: TGTGCCTGGAGTGCAACTAGCGGGGGGATCACAGATACGCAGTATTTT.

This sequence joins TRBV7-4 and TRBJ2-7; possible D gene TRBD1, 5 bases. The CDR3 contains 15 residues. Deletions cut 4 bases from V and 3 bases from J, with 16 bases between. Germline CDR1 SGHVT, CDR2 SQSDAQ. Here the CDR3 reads CASSSRKGAFYEQYF. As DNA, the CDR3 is TGTGCCAGCAGCTCCAGGAAAGGGGCATTCTACGAGCAGTACTTC.

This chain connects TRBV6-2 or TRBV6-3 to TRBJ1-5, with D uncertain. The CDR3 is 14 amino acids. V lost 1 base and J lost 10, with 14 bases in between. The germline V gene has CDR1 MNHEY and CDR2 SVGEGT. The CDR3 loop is CASSYFQRTHPQHF. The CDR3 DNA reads TGTGCCAGCAGTTACTTCCAGCGGACTCACCCCCAGCATTTT.

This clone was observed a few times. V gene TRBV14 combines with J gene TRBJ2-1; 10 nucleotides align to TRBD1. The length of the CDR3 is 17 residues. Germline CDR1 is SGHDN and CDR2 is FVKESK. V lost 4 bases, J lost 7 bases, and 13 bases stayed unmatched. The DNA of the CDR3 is TGTGCCAGCAGCCTACCAGCTGGGACAGGGGTTCGGAATGAGCAGTTCTTC. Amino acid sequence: CASSLPAGTGVRNEQFF.

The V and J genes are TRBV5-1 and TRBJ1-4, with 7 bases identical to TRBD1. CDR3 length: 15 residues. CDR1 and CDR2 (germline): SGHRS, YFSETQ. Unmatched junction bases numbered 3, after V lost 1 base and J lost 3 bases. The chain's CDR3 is CASSLPGGPNEKLFF. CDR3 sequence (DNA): TGCGCCAGCAGCTTGCCAGGGGGTCCTAATGAAAAACTGTTTTTT.

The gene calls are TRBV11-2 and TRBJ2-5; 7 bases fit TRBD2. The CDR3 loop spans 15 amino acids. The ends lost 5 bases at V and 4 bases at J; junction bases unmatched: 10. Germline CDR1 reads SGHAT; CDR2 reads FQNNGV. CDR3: CASSPFAGAGETQYF. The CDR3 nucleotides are TGTGCCAGCAGCCCGTTCGCGGGAGCAGGAGAGACCCAGTACTTC.

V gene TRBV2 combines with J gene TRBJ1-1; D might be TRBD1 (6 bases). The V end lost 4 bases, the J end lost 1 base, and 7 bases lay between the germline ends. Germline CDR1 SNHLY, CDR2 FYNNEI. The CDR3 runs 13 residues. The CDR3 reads CASSVGANTEAFF. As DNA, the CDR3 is TGTGCCAGCAGTGTGGGGGCGAACACTGAAGCTTTCTTT. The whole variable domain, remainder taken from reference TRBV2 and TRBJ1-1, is EPEVTQTPSHQVTQMGQEVILRCVPISNHLYFYWYRQILGQKVEFLVSFYNNEISEKSEIFDDQFSVERPDGSNFTLKIRSTKLEDSAMYFCASSVGANTEAFFGQGTRLTVV.

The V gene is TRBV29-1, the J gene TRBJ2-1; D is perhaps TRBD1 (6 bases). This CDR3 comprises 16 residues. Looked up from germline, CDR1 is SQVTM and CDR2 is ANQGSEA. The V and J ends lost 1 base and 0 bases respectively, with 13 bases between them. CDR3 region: CSVEGSRGSSYNEQFF. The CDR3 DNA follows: TGCAGCGTTGAAGGGAGCAGGGGAAGCTCCTACAATGAGCAGTTCTTC.

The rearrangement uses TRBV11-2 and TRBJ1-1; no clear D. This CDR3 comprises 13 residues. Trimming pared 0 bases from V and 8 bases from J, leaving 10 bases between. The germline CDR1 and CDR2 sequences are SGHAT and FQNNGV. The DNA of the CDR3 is TGTGCCAGCAGCTTAGATGGCGGATCCGAAGCTTTCTTT. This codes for CASSLDGGSEAFF.